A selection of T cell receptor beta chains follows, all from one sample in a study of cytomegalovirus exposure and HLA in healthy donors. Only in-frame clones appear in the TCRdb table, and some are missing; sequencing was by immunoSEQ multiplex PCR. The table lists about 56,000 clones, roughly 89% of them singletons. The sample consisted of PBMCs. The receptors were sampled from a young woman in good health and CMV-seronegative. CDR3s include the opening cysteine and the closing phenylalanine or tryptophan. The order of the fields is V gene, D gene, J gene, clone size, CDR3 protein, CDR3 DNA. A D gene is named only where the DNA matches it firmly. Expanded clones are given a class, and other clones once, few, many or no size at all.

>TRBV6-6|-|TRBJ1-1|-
CASTERGGITEAFF
TGTGCCAGCACCGAGAGAGGGGGTATCACTGAAGCTTTCTTT
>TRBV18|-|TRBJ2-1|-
CASSPLESGNEQFF
TGTGCCAGCTCACCACTAGAGTCGGGGAATGAGCAGTTCTTC
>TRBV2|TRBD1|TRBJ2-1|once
CASRFGTGTYNEQFF
TGTGCCAGCAGGTTCGGGACAGGGACCTACAATGAGCAGTTCTTC
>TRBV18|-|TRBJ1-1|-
CASSPPSTDTEAFF
TGTGCCAGCTCACCACCATCTACAGACACTGAAGCTTTCTTT
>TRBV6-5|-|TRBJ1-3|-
CASSQHGRGGNTIYF
TGTGCCAGCAGCCAACATGGCAGGGGTGGAAACACCATATATTTT
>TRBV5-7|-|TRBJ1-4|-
CASSLWTENEKLFF
TGTGCCAGCAGCTTGTGGACAGAAAATGAAAAACTGTTTTTT
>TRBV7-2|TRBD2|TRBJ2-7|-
CASSLVSSGGLEQYF
TGTGCCAGCAGCTTAGTTTCCAGCGGGGGGCTCGAGCAGTACTTC
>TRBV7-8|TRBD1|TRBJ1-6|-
CASSPRTGGRSANSPLHF
TGTGCCAGCAGCCCTAGGACAGGGGGACGATCGGCTAATTCACCCCTCCACTTT
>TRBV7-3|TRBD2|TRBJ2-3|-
CASSLRAGGPVGDTQYF
TGTGCCAGCAGCTTACGGGCGGGGGGGCCGGTGGGAGATACGCAGTATTTT
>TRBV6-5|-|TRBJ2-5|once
CASSYGQGMGETQYF
TGTGCCAGCAGTTACGGCCAGGGGATGGGGGAGACCCAGTACTTC
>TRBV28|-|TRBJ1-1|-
CASSTNTEAFF
TGTGCCAGCAGTACAAACACTGAAGCTTTCTTT
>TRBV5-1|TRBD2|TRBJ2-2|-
CASSSGLAGLRGGELFF
TGCGCCAGCAGCTCGGGACTAGCGGGGCTACGGGGCGGGGAGCTGTTTTTT
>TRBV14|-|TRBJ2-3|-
CASSQDWATTDTQYF
TGTGCCAGCAGCCAAGATTGGGCCACTACAGATACGCAGTATTTT
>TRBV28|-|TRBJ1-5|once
CASSLLSGQIQPQHF
TGTGCCAGCAGTTTGCTTTCGGGACAAATTCAGCCCCAGCATTTT
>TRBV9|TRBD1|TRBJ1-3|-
CASSDRGQGNTIYF
TGTGCCAGCAGCGATAGGGGGCAAGGAAACACCATATATTTT
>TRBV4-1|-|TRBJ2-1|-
CASSYGTGYNEQFF
TGCGCCAGCAGCTACGGGACTGGGTACAATGAGCAGTTCTTC
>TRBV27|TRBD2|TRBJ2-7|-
CASSPTGTSGSHEQYF
TGTGCCAGCAGTCCCACCGGGACTAGCGGGAGCCACGAGCAGTACTTC
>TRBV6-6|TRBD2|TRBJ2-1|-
CASRSGTSGYNEQFF
TGTGCCAGCAGGTCCGGGACTAGCGGGTACAATGAGCAGTTCTTC
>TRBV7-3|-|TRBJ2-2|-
CASSTAGSGELFF
TGTGCCAGCAGCACCGCAGGGTCCGGGGAGCTGTTTTTT
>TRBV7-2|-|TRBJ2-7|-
CASSLNFSPYEQYF
TGTGCCAGCAGCTTAAATTTTTCCCCTTACGAGCAGTACTTC
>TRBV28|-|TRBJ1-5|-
CASTSGNQPQHF
TGTGCCAGCACCTCCGGGAATCAGCCCCAGCATTTT
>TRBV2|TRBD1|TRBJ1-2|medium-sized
CASSDRGNFGYTF
TGTGCCAGCAGTGACAGGGGGAACTTTGGCTACACCTTC
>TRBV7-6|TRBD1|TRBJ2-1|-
CASSLAGQGPYNEQFF
TGTGCCAGCAGCTTAGCGGGACAGGGCCCCTACAATGAGCAGTTCTTC
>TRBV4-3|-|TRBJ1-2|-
CASSQVTGSVYGYTF
TGCGCCAGCAGCCAAGTTACGGGGTCGGTCTATGGCTACACCTTC
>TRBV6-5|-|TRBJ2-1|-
CASSYSIRGQNNEQFF
TGTGCCAGCAGTTACTCGATAAGAGGACAGAACAATGAGCAGTTCTTC
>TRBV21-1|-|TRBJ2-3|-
CATQPRETDTQYF
TGTGCCACCCAGCCGCGGGAGACAGATACGCAGTATTTT
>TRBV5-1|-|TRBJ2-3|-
CASSLDMRKDTQYF
TGCGCCAGCAGCTTGGACATGAGGAAAGATACGCAGTATTTT
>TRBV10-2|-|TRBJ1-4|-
CASSQGNEKLFF
TGCGCCAGCAGCCAGGGTAATGAAAAACTGTTTTTT
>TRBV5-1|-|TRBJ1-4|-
CASSSDSTNEKLFF
TGCGCCAGCAGCTCGGACAGTACTAATGAAAAACTGTTTTTT
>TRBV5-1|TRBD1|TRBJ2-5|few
CASDSSGTGKETQYF
TGCGCCAGCGATTCCTCCGGGACAGGGAAAGAGACCCAGTACTTC
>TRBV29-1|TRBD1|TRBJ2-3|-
CSARQGTVGVSTDTQYF
TGCAGCGCACGACAGGGAACCGTGGGGGTGAGCACAGATACGCAGTATTTT
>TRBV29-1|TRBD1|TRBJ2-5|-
CSVEAGQGFYRETQYF
TGCAGCGTTGAAGCGGGACAGGGGTTCTATCGAGAGACCCAGTACTTC
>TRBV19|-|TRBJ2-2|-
CASSILQSGELFF
TGTGCCAGTAGTATTCTACAGTCCGGGGAGCTGTTTTTT
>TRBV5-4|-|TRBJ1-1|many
CASSFRDKAFF
TGTGCCAGCAGCTTCCGGGACAAAGCTTTCTTT
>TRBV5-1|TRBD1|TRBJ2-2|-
CASRIQGLDTGELFF
TGCGCCAGCAGGATACAGGGGTTGGACACCGGGGAGCTGTTTTTT
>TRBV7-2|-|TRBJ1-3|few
CASSLGAGNTIYF
TGTGCCAGCAGCTTAGGAGCGGGAAACACCATATATTTT
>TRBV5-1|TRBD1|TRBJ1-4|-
CASSSLGQANEKLFF
TGCGCCAGCAGCTCCCTGGGACAGGCGAATGAAAAACTGTTTTTT
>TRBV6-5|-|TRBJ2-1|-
CASSQNARVNNEQFF
TGTGCCAGCAGTCAGAACGCGCGGGTCAACAATGAGCAGTTCTTC
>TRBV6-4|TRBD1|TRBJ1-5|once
CARSPGTGDYQPQHF
TGTGCCAGGAGTCCGGGGACAGGGGACTATCAGCCCCAGCATTTT
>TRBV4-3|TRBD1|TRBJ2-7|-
CASSQDPQGAYEQYF
TGCGCCAGCAGCCAAGATCCACAGGGGGCCTACGAGCAGTACTTC
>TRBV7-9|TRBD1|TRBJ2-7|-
CASSLTQDRGDEQYF
TGTGCCAGCAGCCTAACCCAAGACAGGGGTGACGAGCAGTACTTC
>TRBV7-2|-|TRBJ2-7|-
CASSSTGNEQYF
TGTGCCAGCAGCTCCACAGGGAACGAGCAGTACTTC
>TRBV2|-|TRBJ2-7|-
CASSDSIQASTVQYF
TGTGCCAGCAGTGATTCTATCCAGGCGTCTACGGTGCAGTACTTC
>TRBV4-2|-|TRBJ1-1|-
CASSQDQVFGNTEAFF
TGTGCCAGCAGCCAAGATCAGGTTTTCGGGAACACTGAAGCTTTCTTT
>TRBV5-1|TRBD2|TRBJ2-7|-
CASSLGAGVYEQYF
TGCGCCAGCAGCTTGGGGGCGGGGGTCTACGAGCAGTACTTC
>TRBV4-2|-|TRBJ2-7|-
CASSQDRPGAYEQYF
TGTGCCAGCAGCCAAGATCGGCCAGGCGCCTACGAGCAGTACTTC
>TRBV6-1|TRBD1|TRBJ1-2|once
CASTKDRVYGYTF
TGTGCCAGCACCAAAGACAGGGTCTATGGCTACACCTTC
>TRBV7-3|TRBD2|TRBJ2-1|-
CASSWGTSRNEQFF
TGTGCCAGCAGTTGGGGGACTAGCCGCAATGAGCAGTTCTTC
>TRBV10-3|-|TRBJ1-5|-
CAISESNGSNQPQHF
TGTGCCATCAGTGAGTCTAACGGGAGCAATCAGCCCCAGCATTTT
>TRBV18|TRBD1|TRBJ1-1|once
CASSPQGVGMNTEAFF
TGTGCCAGCTCACCTCAGGGGGTCGGGATGAACACTGAAGCTTTCTTT